One sample yielded the 32 T cell receptor beta chains listed below, sequenced in a study of CD8 T cells in ankylosing spondylitis. TCRdb reprocessed the 5' RACE reads via MiXCR and lists one record per CDR3 protein. The sample lists some 130,000 distinct CDR3 sequences; about 6.7% were seen once. Sequenced input: blood, either unsorted or a sorted T cell fraction (not recorded which). These receptors all come from a female donor with ankylosing spondylitis or in good health (not recorded which).

This clonotype was observed many times. The J gene is TRBJ1-2, the V gene TRBV4-3; D is ambiguous. V was trimmed by 0 bases and J by 3 bases, leaving 11 bases between them. This CDR3 has 15 amino acids. Germline values: CDR1 LGHNA, CDR2 YSLEER. CDR3 sequence (DNA): TGCGCCAGCAGCCAAGATCTGGCAGAAGACTATGGCTACACCTTC. Translation: CASSQDLAEDYGYTF.

This clonotype has at least ten counts. The V gene is TRBV12-3 or TRBV12-4, the J gene TRBJ1-2, with D possibly TRBD1 on 5 matching bases. The CDR3 runs to 15 residues. Between the trimmed V and J ends, which lost 6 bases and 5 bases, there was a span of 19 bases. CDR3 in DNA: TGTGCCAGCAGACGCGCGGGTGGGGGAACTTATGGCTACACCTTC. It codes for CASRRAGGGTYGYTF.

This CDR3 is CASSSGGRGLGGTEAFF. As DNA, the CDR3 is TGTGCCAGCAGCTCAGGGGGAAGAGGGCTTGGTGGCACTGAAGCTTTCTTT. The chain carries TRBV9 and TRBJ1-1, with 7 nucleotides matching TRBD1. With V trimmed by 4 bases and J by 4 bases, 16 bases remained unmatched. Per germline, CDR1 SGDLS and CDR2 YYNGEE. The CDR3 consists of 17 residues.

This clonotype has ten or more counts. V is TRBV5-1 and J is TRBJ2-1; D perhaps matches TRBD2 (5 bases). Trimming left V 1 base short and J 0 bases short, with 11 bases between. Germline CDR1 and CDR2: SGHRS and YFSETQ. The CDR3 totals 16 residues. The CDR3 here is CASSLSPSGSYNEQFF. CDR3 DNA: TGCGCCAGCAGCTTGTCTCCCAGCGGCTCCTACAATGAGCAGTTCTTC.

This clonotype has at least ten counts. The genes are TRBV5-1 and TRBJ1-4, with 8 positions matching TRBD1. V gave up 4 bases and J gave up 7 bases; unmatched junction bases: 9. CDR1 and CDR2 from the germline V gene are SGHRS and YFSETQ. The CDR3 has 15 amino acids. The chain's CDR3 is CASSRETGVVEKLFF. The CDR3 DNA reads TGCGCCAGCAGCAGGGAGACAGGGGTAGTTGAAAAACTGTTTTTT.

This clonotype was counted many times. The chain joins TRBV4-1 to TRBJ2-7; TRBD2 is a possible D gene (6 bases). The CDR3 is 15 residues long. V gave up 1 base and J gave up 3 bases, with 13 bases separating them. CDR1 MGHRA and CDR2 YSYEKL come from the germline V gene. The CDR3 bases are TGCGCCAGCAGCCAAGGACTAGGGTGGGGCTACGAGCAGTACTTC. It codes for CASSQGLGWGYEQYF.

Many counts were recorded for this clonotype. The chain couples TRBV5-1 to TRBJ2-1; 9 positions match TRBD2. Germline V CDR1 and CDR2: SGHRS, YFSETQ. Trimming cost V 6 bases and J 8 bases; bases outside gene matches: 12. CDR3 length: 15 amino acids. The CDR3: CASTTGRGGAYEQFF. DNA of the CDR3: TGCGCCAGCACAACGGGGCGCGGGGGGGCTTATGAGCAGTTCTTC.

A single count supports this clonotype. Here the CDR3 reads CSAPPGDLNTEAFF. DNA of the CDR3: TGCAGTGCTCCTCCAGGGGACTTGAACACTGAAGCTTTCTTT. The rearrangement uses TRBV20-1 and TRBJ1-1; D is perhaps TRBD1 (6 bases). Germline CDR1 reads DFQATT; CDR2 reads SNEGSKA (reference sequence). Trimming removed 5 bases from V and 0 bases from J, with 13 bases in between. CDR3 size: 14 residues.

The V and J genes are TRBV7-3 and TRBJ2-1, with no clear D. There are 15 residues in the CDR3. CDR1 SGHTA and CDR2 FQGTGA come from the germline V gene. V lost 2 bases to trimming and J lost 2 bases, with 10 bases between them. CDR3 bases: TGTGCCAGCAGCTTAGGGTTAGCAGCCTACAATGAGCAGTTCTTC. This sequence encodes CASSLGLAAYNEQFF.

This clonotype was detected many times. This chain uses TRBV28 with TRBJ2-7, with a possible D match to TRBD1 (5 bases). The CDR3 contains 12 residues. Germline V gene sequence: CDR1 MDHEN, CDR2 SYDVKM. Trimming left V 6 bases short and J 7 bases short, with 13 bases between. The CDR3, as DNA: TGTGCCAGCAGGTTTGGCCCAGGGGAGCAGTACTTC. Its protein product is CASRFGPGEQYF.

At least ten counts were recorded for this clonotype. The gene calls are TRBV12-3 or TRBV12-4 and TRBJ2-7; TRBD2 agrees at 11 bases. After removal of 6 bases from V and 6 bases from J, the junction contained 7 bases not matched to a gene. This CDR3 has 14 residues. The CDR3 is CASRLSGGESEQYF. As DNA, the CDR3 is TGTGCCAGCAGGCTTAGCGGGGGGGAGTCCGAGCAGTACTTC.

This clonotype was picked up many times. J is TRBJ1-1 and V is TRBV7-8; D is possibly TRBD1 (5 bases). V gave up 6 bases and J gave up 3 bases, with 14 bases separating them. The CDR3 is 14 amino acids. CDR1 is SGHVS, CDR2 FQNEAQ, per germline. CDR3 sequence reads: CASSRTQGDTEAFF. The CDR3 DNA sequence: TGTGCCAGCAGTCGAACCCAGGGAGACACTGAAGCTTTCTTT.

In this sample, this clonotype turned up many times. The chain has TRBV12-3 or TRBV12-4 and TRBJ1-1; possibly TRBD1 for D (5 bases). The CDR3 runs 12 residues. With 1 base removed from V and 10 bases from J, the gap between germline ends came to 10 bases. The CDR3 nucleotides are TGTGCCAGCAGTTTAGGGGGGACCCTAGCTTTCTTT. Its protein product is CASSLGGTLAFF.

This clonotype was counted many times. V and J are TRBV18 and TRBJ2-7; possibly TRBD1 for D (6 bases). CDR3 length: 13 residues. Germline loops: CDR1 KGHSH, CDR2 LQKENI. With 6 bases removed from V and 5 bases from J, the gap between germline ends came to 14 bases. CDR3 loop: CASSAKQGDEQYF. The CDR3 DNA reads TGTGCCAGCTCTGCCAAACAGGGAGACGAGCAGTACTTC. The whole variable domain, filled in from reference TRBV18 and TRBJ2-7, reads NAGVMQNPRHLVRRRGQEARLRCSPMKGHSHVYWYRQLPEEGLKFMVYLQKENIIDESGMPKERFSAEFPKEGPSILRIQQVVRGDSAAYFCASSAKQGDEQYFGPGTRLTVT.

This clonotype occurred many times. The chain couples TRBV5-1 to TRBJ2-1, with TRBD1 identical over 9 bases. This CDR3 has 15 residues. In germline, CDR1 is SGHRS, CDR2 YFSETQ. With V trimmed by 6 bases and J by 6 bases, 10 bases remained unmatched. CDR3 nucleotides: TGCGCCAGCACCACGGACAGGGGTTTCGGCAATGAGCAGTTCTTC. This sequence encodes CASTTDRGFGNEQFF.

This clonotype showed up many times. J is TRBJ1-1 and V is TRBV29-1, with D maybe TRBD1 (6 bases). This CDR3 region has 15 residues. V lost 7 bases to trimming and J lost 1 base, with 19 bases between them. Per germline, CDR1 SQVTM and CDR2 ANQGSEA. This chain's CDR3 is CSAQKDSLSNTEAFF. Written as DNA, the CDR3 is TGCAGCGCTCAGAAGGACAGCCTGTCGAACACTGAAGCTTTCTTT. The full variable domain, with the rest looked up from reference TRBV29-1 and TRBJ1-1, is SAVISQKPSRDICQRGTSLTIQCQVDSQVTMMFWYRQQPGQSLTLIATANQGSEATYESGFVIDKFPISRPNLTFSTLTVSNMSPEDSSIYLCSAQKDSLSNTEAFFGQGTRLTVV.

On this clonotype: A read error may explain this, as a much larger clone is one base away. V is TRBV7-2 and J is TRBJ1-4; perhaps TRBD1 as D (5 bases). The germline V gene encodes CDR1 SGHTA and CDR2 FQGNSA. The CDR3 is 15 amino acids. The CDR3 DNA reads as TGTGCCAACAGCTTAGTTAGGGGTACTAATGAAAAACTGTTTTTT. This gives the protein CANSLVRGTNEKLFF.

This clonotype was seen at least ten times. The gene calls are TRBV5-1 and TRBJ2-7, with D hard to call. This CDR3 comprises 15 residues. The germline V gene has CDR1 SGHRS and CDR2 YFSETQ. The germline V and J ends were trimmed by 1 base and 1 base, with 12 bases remaining between them. CDR3 amino acids: CASSLLGMGSYEQYF. CDR3 nucleotides: TGCGCCAGCAGCTTGTTGGGGATGGGATCCTACGAGCAGTACTTC.

This clonotype was detected ten times or more. The chain links TRBV5-6 to TRBJ1-2; no clear D. Trimming pared 2 bases from V and 1 base from J, leaving 15 bases between. Germline V gives CDR1 SGHDT, CDR2 YYEEEE. This CDR3 is built from 16 residues. CDR3 DNA sequence: TGTGCCAGCAGCTTCGGGTCAAAACGGTTTAACTATGGCTACACCTTC. It codes for CASSFGSKRFNYGYTF.

At least ten counts were recorded for this clonotype. The chain links TRBV5-1 to TRBJ2-3; D possibly matches TRBD1 or TRBD2 (5 bases each). Germline V gene data show CDR1 as SGHRS and CDR2 as YFSETQ. Trimming stripped 4 bases from V and 2 bases from J, with 17 bases between. This CDR3 is built from 16 residues. The CDR3 here is CASSATGLAFTDTQYF. DNA for the CDR3: TGCGCCAGCAGCGCTACAGGACTCGCATTCACAGATACGCAGTATTTT.

This clonotype was recorded at least ten times. The chain links TRBV4-1 to TRBJ2-3; D may be TRBD1 (6 bases). V was trimmed by 7 bases and J by 0 bases, leaving 17 bases between them. The CDR3 covers 16 residues. CDR1 and CDR2 from the germline V gene are MGHRA and YSYEKL. CDR3 DNA: TGCGCCAGCACTCGGACAGCCCTTTCTAGCACAGATACGCAGTATTTT. Translated, it gives CASTRTALSSTDTQYF.

The chain couples TRBV5-5 to TRBJ1-2; D gene unclear. CDR1 SGHKS and CDR2 YYEKEE come from the germline V gene (reference sequence). Trimming removed 4 bases at V and 2 bases at J, with 9 bases between. This CDR3 contains 13 residues. The CDR3 is CASSRARNYGYTF. The CDR3, as DNA: TGTGCCAGCAGCAGGGCGAGAAACTATGGCTACACCTTC.

This rearrangement joins TRBV14 to TRBJ2-1, with D unclear. The germline CDR1 and CDR2 sequences are SGHDN and FVKESK. Between the trimmed V and J ends, which lost 0 bases and 7 bases, there was a span of 4 bases. This CDR3 has 12 amino acids. The CDR3 DNA follows: TGTGCCAGCAGCCAAGATTGGAATGAGCAGTTCTTC. This sequence encodes CASSQDWNEQFF.

This clonotype was recorded many times. CDR3 nucleotides: TGCGCCAGCAGGATTAGACAGGGGGCTTTGAACACTGAAGCTTTCTTT. Translating it yields CASRIRQGALNTEAFF. This rearrangement joins TRBV5-1 to TRBJ1-1; 10 bases agree with TRBD1. Germline-derived CDR1 and CDR2 are SGHRS and YFSETQ. This CDR3 region has 16 residues. Germline trimming cut 5 bases from V and 0 bases from J; bases unmatched to any gene: 7.

This clonotype has at least ten counts. This rearrangement joins TRBV20-1 to TRBJ1-5, with no clear D. In germline, CDR1 is DFQATT, CDR2 SNEGSKA (reference sequence). The CDR3 has 13 amino acids. V dropped 4 bases and J dropped 4 bases, with 11 bases sitting between them. CDR3 sequence: CSAIPGPNQPQHF. CDR3 coding DNA: TGCAGTGCTATCCCGGGCCCTAATCAGCCCCAGCATTTT.

This clonotype was seen repeatedly, ten times or more. The chain uses TRBV4-2 and TRBJ2-7; D remains ambiguous. Per the germline V gene, CDR1 is LGHNA and CDR2 is YNFKEQ. There are 15 residues in the CDR3. Trimming left V 0 bases short and J 0 bases short, with 9 bases between. CDR3 protein: CASSQDWQSSYEQYF. DNA for the CDR3: TGTGCCAGCAGCCAAGACTGGCAGAGCTCCTACGAGCAGTACTTC.

The sample holds many counts of this clonotype. The V and J genes are TRBV7-2 and TRBJ2-1; 7 positions match TRBD2. The CDR3 has 15 amino acids. The germline V gene encodes CDR1 SGHTA and CDR2 FQGNSA. After removal of 1 base from V and 9 bases from J, the junction contained 9 bases not matched to a gene. CDR3 sequence: CASSLGGGMGIEQFF. The CDR3 nucleotides are TGTGCCAGCAGCTTAGGGGGGGGGATGGGCATTGAGCAGTTCTTC.

There are many counts of this clonotype. J is TRBJ2-3 and V is TRBV5-6; possibly TRBD1 for D (6 bases). Trimming removed 0 bases at V and 3 bases at J, with 11 bases between. The CDR3 extends over 15 amino acids. Per germline, CDR1 SGHDT and CDR2 YYEEEE. Here the CDR3 DNA reads TGTGCCAGCAGCTTGGGGCAGGGGCTGACAGATACGCAGTATTTT. Its protein is CASSLGQGLTDTQYF.

This clonotype was recorded many times. This chain uses TRBV20-1 with TRBJ1-1; D remains ambiguous. The V gene's germline CDR1 is DFQATT and CDR2 SNEGSKA (reference sequence). The CDR3 has 13 residues. V lost 5 bases, J lost 2 bases, and 12 bases lay in between. The CDR3 bases are TGCAGTGCTTCAGGAGGCCCCAACACTGAAGCTTTCTTT. It is translated as CSASGGPNTEAFF.

This clonotype was detected ten times or more. The genes are TRBV3-1 and TRBJ1-1; no firm D call. V shed 0 bases and J shed 8 bases, with 10 bases lying between them. CDR1 and CDR2 from the germline V gene are LGHDT and YNNKEL (reference sequence). The CDR3 sequence is 13 residues long. In DNA form, the CDR3 reads TGTGCCAGCAGCCAAGATCTTAAAGGGGAAGCTTTCTTT. Amino acids: CASSQDLKGEAFF.

This clonotype was observed a handful of times. This chain connects TRBV18 to TRBJ2-7, with D perhaps matching TRBD2 (5 bases). There are 13 residues in the CDR3. V lost 0 bases and J 7 bases, leaving 10 bases between the germline ends. Germline loops: CDR1 KGHSH, CDR2 LQKENI. The CDR3 region has the DNA TGTGCCAGCTCACCACCGAGGGCTGGGGAGCAGTACTTC. Translating gives CASSPPRAGEQYF.

The table lists this clonotype with many counts. Written as DNA, the CDR3 is TGTGCCACTCAACAGGGCCCAATGAACACCGGGGAGCTGTTTTTT. This sequence encodes CATQQGPMNTGELFF. This chain uses TRBV2 with TRBJ2-2, with D possibly being TRBD1 (6 bases). The germline CDR1 and CDR2 sequences are SNHLY and FYNNEI. The ends were cut back, 10 bases at V and 1 base at J, with 16 bases in the middle. The CDR3 covers 15 residues.